This T cell receptor (beta chain) was observed in a study of cytomegalovirus exposure and HLA in healthy donors. General observations from the study: Among TCR beta chains, those listed as cytomegalovirus-associated numbered roughly 150.

Separate from the roughly 710-subject first cohort, the roughly 120-subject validation cohort was the one that the donors belonged to. Notes on this clone: Its specificity is unknown.

Losses at the gene ends were 5 bases for V and 9 bases for J; bases not matched to a gene: 6. The CDR3 has 13 amino acids. CDR1 is LNHDA and CDR2 is SQIVND in the germline V gene (reference sequence). TCRdb's copy holds only in-frame clones and misses some; the assay was immunoSEQ multiplex PCR. The profile covers about 180,000 clones, with about 85% appearing a single time and around a sixth taken by the ten largest. Sequenced input: PBMCs. The clonotype was recovered from a man between 18 and 29 years old in good health and CMV-seropositive. The V and J genes are TRBV19 and TRBJ2-1; the match to TRBD1 covers 8 bases. The CDR3 nucleotides read TGTGCCAGTAGTGTCGGACAGGGCGGTGAGCAGTTCTTC. This translates into CASSVGQGGEQFF.